This TCR beta chain was observed in a study of cytomegalovirus exposure and HLA in healthy donors. Study in general: The Caucasian-associated ancestry cluster held 80% to 90% of a few hundred genotyped donors.

PCR involved 60 Vbeta and 13 Jbeta primers. The data were produced by immunoSEQ multiplex PCR, yet TCRdb's version contains in-frame clones alone and is incomplete. The table shows over 130,000 clones, with about 80% occurring only once. Study observations and caveats: In a later analysis, common viral pathogens appeared linked to several of the most significant clusters. A later analysis showed HLA-associated TCR beta chains outstripping equally common others in clonal expansion.

The table lists this clone with a count of one. Its antigen remains unidentified. This CDR3 contains 16 residues. The germline CDR1 and CDR2 sequences are SGHNT and YYREEE (reference sequence). Trimming removed 3 bases from V and 0 bases from J; junction bases left unmatched: 5. Sequenced sample: PBMCs. This sequence joins TRBV5-4 and TRBJ2-1; 8 nucleotides line up with TRBD2. The source of this sequence is a man between 25 and 39 years old in good health and CMV-seropositive. The CDR3 loop is CASSYQRGSSYNEQFF. CDR3 DNA sequence: TGTGCCAGCAGCTACCAGCGGGGGAGCTCCTACAATGAGCAGTTCTTC.